The sequence of this T cell receptor (beta chain) was determined in a study of OX40 agonist ivuxolimab in advanced cancers. For the study at large: An anti-OX40 (CD134) antibody with agonistic activity, ivuxolimab, was administered to patients. Patients were approximately 80% male with ages roughly 23 to 79, mean roughly 64. General study points: Researchers did not establish what antigens the expanded peripheral T cells target. Averaging showed that CD8+ T cells had more expanded clones than CD4+ did.

Some clones are missing from TCRdb's copy, which holds only in-frame ones; the method was immunoSEQ multiplex PCR. This table has about 35,000 clones, approximately 82% appearing once. The CDR3 is 15 residues long. CDR1 SGHTA and CDR2 FQGTGA come from the germline V gene. Trimming removed 5 bases from V and 7 bases from J, with 15 bases in between. On this clone itself: Its antigen is unknown.

This TCR was recovered from an adult with an advanced solid tumor such as melanoma, head and neck, liver or kidney cancer. The sequencing here drew on CD4+ or CD8+ T cells sorted from blood, taken in a trial of the OX40 agonist ivuxolimab. The rearrangement joins TRBV7-3 to TRBJ1-6, with D perhaps TRBD1 (5 bases). In nucleotides, the CDR3 is TGTGCCAGCAGCGTTAGGGGAGGCGTAAATTCACCCCTCCACTTT. Translation: CASSVRGGVNSPLHF.